These 27 T cell receptor beta chains share one sample of origin, sequenced in a study of T cells in narcolepsy. Assay: immunoSEQ multiplex PCR; the TCRdb copy retains only in-frame clones and omits some. The table has approximately 32,000 clones, 80% to 90% seen once. The specimen was CD45RA- memory CD4+ T cells from PBMCs. All receptors come from a human donor with narcolepsy.

This clone was recorded only once. The CDR3 loop reads CASSLIPSGTYNEQFF. The CDR3 DNA reads TGTGCCAGCAGCTTAATCCCTAGCGGGACCTACAATGAGCAGTTCTTC. This chain joins TRBV7-3 and TRBJ2-1; 9 nucleotides line up with TRBD2. The CDR3 runs 16 residues. Per the germline V gene, CDR1 is SGHTA and CDR2 is FQGTGA. V trimming: 1 base; J trimming: 2 bases; junction bases outside the gene matches: 3.

This CDR3 reads CASSPHSQAGFTYGYTF. The CDR3 DNA reads as TGCGCCAGCAGCCCGCATTCCCAGGCCGGGTTTACCTATGGCTACACCTTC. V is TRBV4-1 and J is TRBJ1-2; no definite D call. The V gene's germline CDR1 is MGHRA and CDR2 YSYEKL. This CDR3 is 17 amino acids long. The V gene lost 4 bases and the J gene lost 4 bases, with 22 bases spanning the gap.

V usage is TRBV19 and J usage is TRBJ1-1; 7 bases are a match to TRBD1. Germline CDR1 reads LNHDA; CDR2 reads SQIVND (reference sequence). V was pared by 6 bases and J by 2 bases, with 6 bases of the junction left unmatched. CDR3 length equals 14 residues. The CDR3 reads CASRITGVNTEAFF. The CDR3 DNA is TGTGCCAGTAGAATCACAGGGGTAAACACTGAAGCTTTCTTT.

This clone has a handful of counts. This chain joins TRBV7-9 and TRBJ1-2, with TRBD1 identical over 7 bases. With 1 base clipped from V and 0 bases from J, the junction kept 2 bases outside the gene matches. This CDR3 comprises 15 residues. Per germline, CDR1 SEHNR and CDR2 FQNEAQ (reference sequence). The CDR3 sequence: CASSLGGTANYGYTF. CDR3 DNA sequence: TGTGCCAGCAGCTTAGGTGGGACAGCTAACTATGGCTACACCTTC.

The V and J genes are TRBV5-1 and TRBJ1-1; D is undetermined. The germline V gene encodes CDR1 SGHRS and CDR2 YFSETQ. The CDR3 is made up of 16 amino acids. The V gene lost 0 bases and the J gene lost 0 bases, with 12 bases spanning the gap. CDR3 sequence (DNA): TGCGCCAGCAGCTTGGTCGGGGTCTCGATGAACACTGAAGCTTTCTTT. It translates to CASSLVGVSMNTEAFF.

J is TRBJ2-3 and V is TRBV6-1; D remains ambiguous. CDR3 size: 13 residues. Trimming stripped 4 bases from V and 0 bases from J, with 5 bases between. Germline V gene sequence: CDR1 MNHNS, CDR2 SASEGT. The CDR3 sequence: CASSVVSTDTQYF. CDR3 nucleotide sequence: TGTGCCAGCAGTGTAGTTAGCACAGATACGCAGTATTTT.

This rearrangement joins TRBV2 to TRBJ1-4; no reliable D call. Trimming shortened V by 2 bases and J by 0 bases, and 4 bases separated the two germline ends. The CDR3 covers 14 residues. CDR1 SNHLY and CDR2 FYNNEI come from the germline V gene. The CDR3 spells CASSELTTNEKLFF. The CDR3 nucleotides read TGTGCCAGCAGTGAACTCACAACTAATGAAAAACTGTTTTTT.

The chain employs TRBV6-1 and TRBJ2-2; TRBD1 is a possible D gene (5 bases). There are 15 residues in the CDR3. V was shortened by 6 bases and J by 0 bases, with 11 bases between the two germline ends. Germline CDR1 and CDR2: MNHNS and SASEGT. CDR3 nucleotides: TGTGCCAGCAGCGTGTTACAGGCGAACACCGGGGAGCTGTTTTTT. It encodes CASSVLQANTGELFF.

In DNA, the CDR3 is TGTGCCAGCAATACAGCCGAGAACACCGGGGAGCTGTTTTTT. Its protein is CASNTAENTGELFF. The chain has TRBV28 and TRBJ2-2; D is unresolved. The CDR3 is made up of 14 amino acids. Looked up from germline, CDR1 is MDHEN and CDR2 is SYDVKM. V dropped 7 bases and J dropped 1 base, with 10 bases sitting between them. The variable domain in full, completed from reference TRBV28 and TRBJ2-2, reads DVKVTQSSRYLVKRTGEKVFLECVQDMDHENMFWYRQDPGLGLRLIYFSYDVKMKEKGDIPEGYSVSREKKERFSLILESASTNQTSMYLCASNTAENTGELFFGEGSRLTVL.

The rearrangement uses TRBV6-1 and TRBJ2-2; TRBD1 matches at 7 bases. Germline CDR1 and CDR2: MNHNS and SASEGT. Trimming at V came to 7 bases and at J to 1 base, leaving 3 bases not matched to a gene. This CDR3 contains 14 residues. CDR3 residues: CASIDRENTGELFF. The DNA for the CDR3 is TGTGCCAGCATCGACAGGGAGAACACCGGGGAGCTGTTTTTT.

The chain has TRBV9 and TRBJ2-1; D is possibly TRBD1 (5 bases). Germline CDR1 SGDLS, CDR2 YYNGEE. The V end lost 4 bases, the J end lost 7 bases, and 12 bases lay between the germline ends. The CDR3 has 13 amino acids. CDR3 sequence reads: CASSHRQFNEQFF. CDR3 sequence (DNA): TGTGCCAGCAGCCATCGACAGTTTAATGAGCAGTTCTTC.

The chain is built from TRBV5-1 and TRBJ2-1; TRBD2 aligns across 13 bases. Unmatched junction bases numbered 5, after V lost 3 bases and J lost 8 bases. CDR3 length equals 15 residues. Germline CDR1 is SGHRS and CDR2 is YFSETQ. DNA of the CDR3: TGCGCCAGCAGCTCCGGACTAGCGGGAGTAGATGAGCAGTTCTTC. Protein product: CASSSGLAGVDEQFF.

The V call is TRBV15, the J call TRBJ1-1, with TRBD1 as a possible D gene (5 bases). The CDR3 loop spans 15 amino acids. Germline V CDR1 and CDR2: LNHNV, YYDKDF (reference sequence). V was cut by 0 bases and J by 5 bases, with 13 bases left in between. The CDR3 reads CATSRDGRGETEAFF. CDR3 coding DNA: TGTGCCACCAGCAGAGATGGCCGGGGGGAGACTGAAGCTTTCTTT.

J is TRBJ2-5 and V is TRBV5-1; D unclear. Trimming shortened V by 3 bases and J by 7 bases, and 13 bases separated the two germline ends. This CDR3 contains 13 residues. Germline CDR1 SGHRS, CDR2 YFSETQ. The CDR3 DNA reads as TGCGCCAGCAGCTGGACCAGCCGTGGGACCCAGTACTTC. It yields the protein CASSWTSRGTQYF.

J is TRBJ1-4 and V is TRBV29-1, with 11 bases lining up with TRBD1. V shed 3 bases and J 9 bases; nucleotides not matched to a gene: 3. CDR1 SQVTM and CDR2 ANQGSEA come from the germline V gene. This CDR3 spans 13 amino acids. The CDR3: CSVDKDRGQKLFF. In DNA form, the CDR3 reads TGCAGCGTTGACAAGGACAGGGGGCAAAAACTGTTTTTT.

This clone appeared once. The chain recombines TRBV11-3 with TRBJ1-1; D not certain. V was pared by 5 bases and J by 1 base, with 8 bases between. Per germline, CDR1 SGHNT and CDR2 YENEEA. The CDR3 length is 13 residues. CDR3 residues: CASSLQPNTEAFF. The CDR3 DNA sequence: TGTGCCAGCAGCCTCCAGCCGAACACTGAAGCTTTCTTT.

This clone was seen a handful of times. V and J are TRBV7-3 and TRBJ1-1; a weak D match, TRBD1 (5 bases). The CDR3 extends over 13 amino acids. Germline V lookup: CDR1 SGHTA, CDR2 FQGTGA. V lost 3 bases to trimming and J lost 5 bases, with 10 bases between them. The CDR3 DNA reads as TGTGCCAGCAGCTTTGGGGGATGGACTGAAGCTTTCTTT. The encoded protein is CASSFGGWTEAFF.

The gene calls are TRBV9 and TRBJ2-2; TRBD1 might be the D (6 bases). Between the trimmed V and J ends, which lost 0 bases and 3 bases, there was a span of 9 bases. CDR3 length: 15 residues. Germline assignment: CDR1 SGDLS and CDR2 YYNGEE. Here the CDR3 reads CASSVAQGDTGELFF. As DNA, the CDR3 is TGTGCCAGCAGCGTAGCACAGGGCGACACCGGGGAGCTGTTTTTT.

The chain combines TRBV30 with TRBJ1-1, with 11 bases identical to TRBD1. Germline lookup yields CDR1 GTSNPN and CDR2 SVGIG (reference sequence). The CDR3 contains 13 residues. With V trimmed by 3 bases and J by 7 bases, 4 bases remained unmatched. CDR3 protein: CAWSAGQGVEAFF. CDR3 DNA: TGTGCCTGGAGCGCGGGACAGGGGGTTGAAGCTTTCTTT.

The V and J genes are TRBV19 and TRBJ1-5, with no clear D. Trimming removed 1 base from V and 2 bases from J, with 9 bases in between. Germline CDR1 reads LNHDA; CDR2 reads SQIVND (reference sequence). CDR3 length: 15 residues. In nucleotides, the CDR3 is TGTGCCAGTAGTATAGGGGCAGATCGCAATCAGCCCCAGCATTTT. Amino acid sequence: CASSIGADRNQPQHF.

This sequence joins TRBV7-8 and TRBJ2-7; no clear D. CDR1 and CDR2 (germline): SGHVS, FQNEAQ. Trimming pared 5 bases from V and 8 bases from J, leaving 22 bases between. This CDR3 is 15 amino acids long. CDR3 loop: CASSPSGRTPTKQYF. The CDR3 bases are TGTGCCAGCAGCCCCTCTGGCAGGACCCCTACGAAGCAGTACTTC.

The J gene is TRBJ1-3, the V gene TRBV18; D unclear. V was cut by 0 bases and J by 4 bases, with 4 bases left in between. This CDR3 has 13 residues. The germline V gene has CDR1 KGHSH and CDR2 LQKENI. CDR3 protein: CASSPPMGNTIYF. CDR3 nucleotide sequence: TGTGCCAGCTCACCACCTATGGGAAACACCATATATTTT.

V usage is TRBV6-1 and J usage is TRBJ1-1; the D gene is possibly TRBD1 (5 bases). The germline gives CDR1 MNHNS, CDR2 SASEGT. V was pared by 10 bases and J by 3 bases, with 12 bases between. This CDR3 has 12 amino acids. CDR3 coding DNA: TGTGCCACTAAACAGGCGTACACTGAAGCTTTCTTT. Translation gives CATKQAYTEAFF.

The chain combines TRBV28 with TRBJ1-2, with D possibly being TRBD1 (6 bases). Trimming shortened V by 3 bases and J by 0 bases, and 8 bases separated the two germline ends. The CDR3 spans 14 residues. Germline lookup yields CDR1 MDHEN and CDR2 SYDVKM. The CDR3 nucleotides are TGTGCCAGCAGTTTCGGACAGTCTAACTATGGCTACACCTTC. Translating it yields CASSFGQSNYGYTF.

V gene TRBV6-1 combines with J gene TRBJ2-3; perhaps TRBD2 as D (5 bases). Germline V gene sequence: CDR1 MNHNS, CDR2 SASEGT. V dropped 3 bases and J dropped 3 bases, with 16 bases sitting between them. The CDR3 is 16 residues long. This CDR3 is CASSEGAVLRTDTQYF. In nucleotides, the CDR3 is TGTGCCAGCAGTGAGGGAGCGGTTCTCCGTACAGATACGCAGTATTTT.

The chain is built from TRBV5-6 and TRBJ1-5; 7 bases agree with TRBD1. Germline-derived CDR1 and CDR2 are SGHDT and YYEEEE. V lost 4 bases to trimming and J lost 5 bases; unmatched junction nucleotides: 9. The CDR3 contains 15 residues. CDR3 sequence (DNA): TGTGCCAGCAGCGTTGGACAGGACAGCTATCAGCCCCAGCATTTT. It encodes CASSVGQDSYQPQHF.

CDR3 amino acids: CASRGTVLYEQYF. Written as DNA, the CDR3 is TGTGCCAGCAGGGGGACAGTTCTATACGAGCAGTACTTC. V is TRBV28 and J is TRBJ2-7, with TRBD1 identical over 7 bases. Germline V gives CDR1 MDHEN, CDR2 SYDVKM. This CDR3 has 13 amino acids. Trimming at V came to 6 bases and at J to 4 bases, leaving 6 bases not matched to a gene.